This TCR beta chain was sequenced for a study of CD8+ T cells in alopecia areata. As for the study in general: Tofacitinib ran for 6 to 18 months before 6 months off drug.

Treatment noted: oral pan-JAK inhibitor, 5-10 mg twice daily. Alopecia areata patients provided lesional scalp punch biopsies and peripheral blood, both collected for the study. V lost 2 bases and J lost 7; bases outside the gene matches: 5. The CDR3 is 14 amino acids. CDR1 SGDLS and CDR2 YYNGEE come from the germline V gene. RNA extraction was followed by reverse transcription into cDNA, which acted as the sequencing template. The protocol was immunoSEQ multiplex PCR, while the TCRdb copy is restricted to in-frame clones and leaves out a portion. The table records some 200,000 clones, 50% to 60% of them present only once.

The chain joins TRBV9 to TRBJ1-5; TRBD1 matches 8 bases. This receptor was obtained from a human donor with alopecia areata. Sequenced here: CD4+ T cells sorted from blood, sampled at week 4, from a patient treated with tofacitinib. This chain's CDR3 is CASSVRGQGQPQHF. The CDR3, as DNA: TGTGCCAGCAGCGTCAGGGGGCAAGGGCAGCCCCAGCATTTT.